The clone carrying this TCR beta chain has only a few counts. No antigen is known for it. The data stem from a study of T-cell memory formation after mild COVID-19. J lost 8 bases, V lost 0 bases, and 13 bases had no gene match. CDR1 is MNHEY and CDR2 is SVGEGT in the germline V gene. The CDR3 consists of 17 residues. Regarding the study as a whole: The pre-infection memory compartment contained some responding clones, suggesting cross-reactive memory joined. Clones that got smaller from day 15 to 85 had even CD4/CD8, while clones growing later tipped toward CD4+. Those CD4+ clones that contracted were mainly in CM and EM (CD8+ ones in EMRA).

With constant-segment primers, 5'RACE yielded cDNA libraries of TCR alpha and TCR beta that carried sample barcodes and UMIs. TCRdb redid the calling of the 5' RACE reads with MiXCR, one entry per CDR3 protein. The sample holds some 350,000 distinct CDR3 sequences, approximately 16% seen once. The origin of this receptor is a man younger than 35 who had mild COVID-19 (a few samples of this study predate the infection). Cell type and time point are not known. V usage is TRBV6-2 or TRBV6-3 and J usage is TRBJ2-1; the match to TRBD1 covers 7 bases. The source material was PBMCs or a T cell subset sorted from them (not recorded which). CDR3 sequence (DNA): TGTGCCAGCAGTTACTCGAAGTGGGGATACCAGGGGGATGAGCAGTTCTTC. Protein: CASSYSKWGYQGDEQFF.